This T cell receptor (beta chain) was identified in a study of T cells after yellow fever vaccination. At the level of the study: With SMART-Seq v4 Ultra Low Input, the fractions containing low cell numbers were prepared. General study results and limits: Most clones from primary vaccination resurfaced after the booster (around 95% CD4, 88% CD8).

Germline CDR1 MNHEY, CDR2 SVGAGI. The CDR3 covers 13 residues. Unmatched junction bases numbered 8, after V lost 10 bases and J lost 4 bases. UMIs were added to TCR cDNA along with a universal primer site when it was made by 5'RACE template switching. TCRdb re-called the 5' RACE reads through MiXCR, storing one row per CDR3 protein. In the table there are just under 600,000 distinct CDR3 sequences, roughly 12% of which are singletons. This clonotype was picked up many times. Its antigen is still unknown. Sequenced here: PBMCs, sampled on the day of the yellow fever booster vaccination. This TCR derives from a man between 25 and 39 years old who received the YFV17D yellow fever vaccine. The J gene is TRBJ2-7, the V gene TRBV6-5, with 9 nucleotides matching TRBD2. The CDR3 DNA reads as TGTGCCACCTCTCAGGCGGGAGGGTACGAGCAGTACTTC. Its translation: CATSQAGGYEQYF.